This TCR beta chain was sequenced for a study of blood T cell repertoires in COVID-19. For the study at large: Italy, Spain and the United States were the sources of the convalescent and acute COVID-19 samples. Sample material is recorded as cDNA or gDNA derived from T cells, B-cell-depleted T cells, or PBMCs.

The V gene's germline CDR1 is SGHDT and CDR2 YYEEEE. This CDR3 has 15 amino acids. Trimming removed 0 bases at V and 6 bases at J, with 16 bases between. Source study methods: Reference gene primer amplification gave estimated nucleated cell counts. Sequencing used immunoSEQ multiplex PCR; TCRdb keeps in-frame clones, though not all of them. Clone size and the V and J calls come from that table; the DNA yielded D and trimming. The sample contains a few hundred thousand clones, roughly 85% of which appear only once. V and J are TRBV5-6 and TRBJ2-7; possibly TRBD2 for D (5 bases). The sequencing input was peripheral blood. This clonotype was sampled from a young woman with acute or convalescent COVID-19. DNA for the CDR3: TGTGCCAGCAGCTTGGGGGTCGAGGGTTGGGGCGAGCAGTACTTC. Translation: CASSLGVEGWGEQYF.